Each of the 29 T cell receptor beta chains below was sequenced from the same sample in a study of T cells after yellow fever vaccination (dated by TCRdb to between 2018 and 2020). Library construction relied on 5' RACE. The instrument was an Illumina HiSeq 2500. TCRdb trimmed the raw reads at Q25, called clones with MiXCR and kept productive beta chains. Each CDR3 protein appears once, grouped with its most common genes and DNA. This sample is represented by approximately 110,000 distinct CDR3 sequences; approximately 8.4% of them were singletons. About 25% of the sample is in the top ten clones. In light of the paper, this sample's treatment or condition label describes: live attenuated yellow fever vaccine strain. Sequences were derived from CD8+ T cells sorted from PBMCs, sampled 45 days after the yellow fever booster vaccination. These receptors came from a man aged 25 to 40 who received the YFV17D yellow fever vaccine.

This clonotype appeared a few times. This chain connects TRBV7-2 to TRBJ2-1; no definite D call. The CDR3 sequence is 16 residues long. Trimming stripped 3 bases from V and 0 bases from J, with 12 bases between. In germline, CDR1 is SGHTA, CDR2 FQGNSA. The CDR3 protein is CASSFMMYSSYNEQFF. CDR3 nucleotides: TGTGCCAGCAGCTTTATGATGTACAGCTCCTACAATGAGCAGTTCTTC.

This clonotype showed up just a few times. The chain is built from TRBV6-1 and TRBJ2-7; the D is unclear. This CDR3 comprises 10 residues. V shed 6 bases and J shed 4 bases, with 4 bases lying between them. Germline CDR1 reads MNHNS; CDR2 reads SASEGT. Here the CDR3 DNA reads TGTGCCAGCAGCCAATACGAGCAGTACTTC. Translating it yields CASSQYEQYF.

This clonotype was seen at least ten times. The CDR3 reads CASSQDIPDSYNEQFF. CDR3 sequence (DNA): TGTGCCAGCAGCCAAGATATCCCGGACTCCTACAATGAGCAGTTCTTC. This chain uses TRBV3-1 with TRBJ2-1; D is undetermined. Between the trimmed V and J ends, which lost 0 bases and 0 bases, there was a span of 9 bases. In germline, CDR1 is LGHDT, CDR2 YNNKEL (reference sequence). This CDR3 has 16 residues.

This clonotype occurred a few times. This sequence joins TRBV29-1 and TRBJ2-1; no definite D call. This CDR3 has 13 amino acids. Germline CDR1 reads SQVTM; CDR2 reads ANQGSEA. V lost 3 bases, J lost 5 bases, and 11 bases lay in between. The chain's CDR3 is CSVELVSDNEQFF. CDR3 DNA: TGCAGCGTTGAGTTAGTGAGCGACAATGAGCAGTTCTTC.

In its sample, this clonotype was seen many times. V and J are TRBV9 and TRBJ1-1; unclear D gene. V lost 6 bases and J lost 8, with 17 bases in between. CDR3 length equals 13 residues. Germline CDR1 and CDR2: SGDLS and YYNGEE. CDR3 nucleotide sequence: TGTGCCAGCACCCCAGGTGGGTCCGCGGAAGCTTTCTTT. As protein: CASTPGGSAEAFF.

This clonotype was detected a few times. The CDR3 coding sequence is TGTGCCAGCAGTGAAAGGACTTTGGCTTACAATGAGCAGTTCTTC. Translated, it gives CASSERTLAYNEQFF. The chain links TRBV2 to TRBJ2-1, with D perhaps matching TRBD2 (5 bases). The CDR3 contains 15 residues. Trimming stripped 2 bases from V and 4 bases from J, with 12 bases between. CDR1 is SNHLY and CDR2 is FYNNEI in the germline V gene.

This clonotype was found many times. This chain connects TRBV6-5 to TRBJ2-3; 8 bases are shared with TRBD2. V was pared by 2 bases and J by 1 base, with 5 bases of the junction left unmatched. This CDR3 is 16 amino acids long. CDR1 is MNHEY, CDR2 SVGAGI, per germline. The CDR3 here is CASSYRSGSGTDTQYF. DNA of the CDR3: TGTGCCAGCAGTTACAGGAGCGGGAGTGGCACAGATACGCAGTATTTT.

The rearrangement links TRBV5-6 to TRBJ2-5, with D uncertain. Deletions cut 4 bases from V and 0 bases from J, with 13 bases between. CDR3 length: 15 amino acids. Germline CDR1 and CDR2: SGHDT and YYEEEE. The CDR3 sequence is CASSPRVTYQETQYF. The DNA for the CDR3 is TGTGCCAGCAGCCCCCGGGTCACCTACCAAGAGACCCAGTACTTC.

This clonotype has a handful of counts. The chain carries TRBV5-7 and TRBJ2-7, with 13 nucleotides matching TRBD2. TRBV5-7 is an ORF, with its function uncertain. This CDR3 region has 15 residues. V lost 4 bases, J lost 6 bases, and 7 bases stayed unmatched. CDR3 protein: CASSPGRLAGGEQYF. In DNA form, the CDR3 reads TGTGCCAGCAGCCCAGGACGACTAGCGGGAGGCGAGCAGTACTTC.

V is TRBV7-8 and J is TRBJ2-7; D remains unclear. The V end was cut by 5 bases, the J end by 2 bases, with 10 bases between. In germline, CDR1 is SGHVS, CDR2 FQNEAQ. The CDR3 extends over 13 amino acids. CDR3 in DNA: TGTGCCAGCAGCCCGGCGATGGCCTACGAGCAGTACTTC. Protein: CASSPAMAYEQYF. The full variable domain, rest sourced from reference TRBV7-8 and TRBJ2-7, is GAGVSQSPRYKVAKRGQDVALRCDPISGHVSLFWYQQALGQGPEFLTYFQNEAQLDKSGLPSDRFFAERPEGSVSTLKIQRTQQEDSAVYLCASSPAMAYEQYFGPGTRLTVT.

CDR3: CASSERDRHQPQHF. CDR3 sequence (DNA): TGTGCCAGCAGCGAAAGGGACAGGCATCAGCCCCAGCATTTT. The chain links TRBV21-1 to TRBJ1-5; TRBD1, the table's D call, was not compared with the DNA. TRBV21-1 is designated a pseudogene. This CDR3 comprises 14 residues.

The chain joins TRBV5-6 to TRBJ2-5; tentative D call: TRBD1 (6 bases). With 2 bases removed from V and 3 bases from J, the gap between germline ends came to 17 bases. From germline, CDR1 is SGHDT and CDR2 YYEEEE. CDR3 size: 16 residues. The DNA for the CDR3 is TGTGCCAGCAGCTTCACAGTTTTGGGGGACAAAGAGACCCAGTACTTC. It is translated as CASSFTVLGDKETQYF.

This clonotype was seen repeatedly, ten times or more. V and J are TRBV7-9 and TRBJ2-7; 9 positions agree with TRBD2. Germline assignment: CDR1 SEHNR and CDR2 FQNEAQ (reference sequence). The CDR3 totals 15 residues. V lost 3 bases and J lost 6; bases outside the gene matches: 9. The CDR3 nucleotides read TGTGCCAGCAGCTTGGGAGCGGGAGGAATGGGCGAGCAGTACTTC. As protein: CASSLGAGGMGEQYF. Full variable domain (missing parts from reference TRBV7-9 and TRBJ2-7): DTGVSQNPRHKITKRGQNVTFRCDPISEHNRLYWYRQTLGQGPEFLTYFQNEAQLEKSRLLSDRFSAERPKGSFSTLEIQRTEQGDSAMYLCASSLGAGGMGEQYFGPGTRLTVT.

Many counts were recorded for this clonotype. At one boundary the junction diverges from the germline segment, which might be a read error. In nucleotides, the CDR3 is TGTGCTAGCAGCCCTACTAGCGGGAGACGAGAGACCCAGTACTTC. It specifies CASSPTSGRRETQYF. The chain uses TRBV7-7 and TRBJ2-5; TRBD2 matches at 11 bases. The length of the CDR3 is 15 residues. The V gene's germline CDR1 is SSHAT and CDR2 FNYEAQ (reference sequence).

The table lists this clonotype with many counts. This chain joins TRBV29-1 and TRBJ2-2; 7 positions agree with TRBD1. This CDR3 has 13 amino acids. Losses at the gene ends were 3 bases for V and 4 bases for J; bases not matched to a gene: 2. The germline gives CDR1 SQVTM, CDR2 ANQGSEA. CDR3 amino acids: CSVETGLTGELFF. The CDR3, as DNA: TGCAGCGTTGAGACAGGGCTCACCGGGGAGCTGTTTTTT.

This clonotype was seen a handful of times. The genes are TRBV12-3 or TRBV12-4 and TRBJ2-1; D possibly matches TRBD1 or TRBD2 (5 bases each). V lost 1 base to trimming and J lost 12 bases, with 7 bases between them. This CDR3 has 11 amino acids. DNA for the CDR3: TGTGCCAGCAGTTTAGGGGACCGGCAGTTCTTC. Translating gives CASSLGDRQFF.

This clonotype showed up just a few times. CDR3 sequence: CASSTTGDPGANVLTF. For the CDR3, the DNA is TGTGCCAGCTCAACGACAGGGGACCCTGGGGCCAACGTCCTGACTTTC. V usage is TRBV18 and J usage is TRBJ2-6; 8 bases line up with TRBD1. Trimming at V came to 5 bases and at J to 2 bases, leaving 5 bases not matched to a gene. This CDR3 has 16 amino acids. Germline CDR1 reads KGHSH; CDR2 reads LQKENI.

This clonotype was seen repeatedly, ten times or more. The chain uses TRBV12-3 or TRBV12-4 and TRBJ2-5; 8 nucleotides match TRBD1. V lost 7 bases and J lost 5; bases outside the gene matches: 9. This CDR3 contains 14 residues. The CDR3, as DNA: TGTGCCAGCACCCCGACAGGGGCCGGGGAGACCCAGTACTTC. Its translation is CASTPTGAGETQYF.

This clonotype was observed many times. This chain joins TRBV5-1 and TRBJ2-1; D gene ambiguous. Deletions cut 0 bases from V and 6 bases from J, with 7 bases between. The CDR3 extends over 13 amino acids. CDR1 and CDR2 (germline): SGHRS, YFSETQ. Written as DNA, the CDR3 is TGCGCCAGCAGCTTGGCCCCGGCCAATGAGCAGTTCTTC. The encoded protein is CASSLAPANEQFF.

This clonotype was seen at least ten times. The chain carries TRBV4-1 and TRBJ2-3, with TRBD2 as a possible D gene (6 bases). CDR1 and CDR2 from the germline V gene are MGHRA and YSYEKL. Trimming took off 1 base at V and 5 bases at J, with 13 bases between the two ends. The CDR3 covers 15 residues. The CDR3 reads CASSQAGTRGDTQYF. The CDR3 DNA sequence: TGCGCCAGCAGCCAAGCCGGGACTCGGGGAGATACGCAGTATTTT.

This chain uses TRBV6-2 or TRBV6-3 with TRBJ2-7; 7 bases are a match to TRBD2. V trimming: 3 bases; J trimming: 2 bases; junction bases outside the gene matches: 22. The CDR3 has 20 residues. From germline, CDR1 is MNHEY and CDR2 SVGEGT. CDR3 nucleotide sequence: TGTGCCAGCAGTTATTTTCTGGGGGGGGAGGTAGGCGGAACGGCCTACGAGCAGTACTTC. Protein product: CASSYFLGGEVGGTAYEQYF.

This clonotype was counted at least ten times. The chain has TRBV6-1 and TRBJ1-2, with unresolved D. The length of the CDR3 is 11 residues. Looked up from germline, CDR1 is MNHNS and CDR2 is SASEGT. V was clipped by 7 bases and J by 8 bases, with 11 bases between them. CDR3 loop: CASMKDRGYTF. As DNA, the CDR3 is TGTGCCAGCATGAAAGATAGAGGCTACACCTTC.

The rearrangement joins TRBV28 to TRBJ2-7; perhaps TRBD2 as D (5 bases). CDR1 MDHEN and CDR2 SYDVKM come from the germline V gene. V was cut by 5 bases and J by 4 bases, with 18 bases left in between. This CDR3 contains 15 residues. CDR3 residues: CASSPRVDGEYEQYF. The CDR3 DNA is TGTGCCAGCAGTCCGCGGGTCGACGGGGAATACGAGCAGTACTTC.

This clonotype was found a few times. The V call is TRBV7-9, the J call TRBJ2-1; 10 bases match TRBD2. J gave up 4 bases and V 6 bases, and 6 bases lay outside the gene matches. Germline assignment: CDR1 SEHNR and CDR2 FQNEAQ (reference sequence). This CDR3 has 15 residues. The CDR3 region is CASRTGTSVYNEQFF. CDR3 DNA sequence: TGTGCCAGCAGGACCGGGACTAGCGTGTACAATGAGCAGTTCTTC.

Ten or more counts support this clonotype. The rearrangement uses TRBV6-5 and TRBJ2-7; D assignment may be TRBD1 or TRBD2 (5 bases each). The CDR3 contains 19 residues. Trimming took off 2 bases at V and 3 bases at J, with 26 bases between the two ends. Germline V gene lookup returns CDR1 MNHEY and CDR2 SVGAGI. The CDR3 DNA sequence: TGTGCCAGCAGTTACCTTCAAGACCCCACCGGGACGAAATTCTACGAGCAGTACTTC. Residues: CASSYLQDPTGTKFYEQYF.

The rearrangement joins TRBV5-4 to TRBJ2-4; D may be TRBD1 (8 bases). The CDR3 is 15 residues long. V was cut by 4 bases and J by 8 bases, with 19 bases left in between. Germline values: CDR1 SGHNT, CDR2 YYREEE (reference sequence). This CDR3 reads CASSVTGEGIDIQYF. The CDR3 DNA follows: TGTGCCAGCAGCGTGACAGGGGAGGGGATAGACATTCAGTACTTC. The full variable domain, its missing parts supplied by reference TRBV5-4 and TRBJ2-4, is ETGVTQSPTHLIKTRGQQVTLRCSSQSGHNTVSWYQQALGQGPQFIFQYYREEENGRGNFPPRFSGLQFPNYSSELNVNALELDDSALYLCASSVTGEGIDIQYFGAGTRLSVL.

This clonotype was counted many times. The V call is TRBV5-1, the J call TRBJ2-7; 8 bases fit TRBD2. Germline V gene lookup returns CDR1 SGHRS and CDR2 YFSETQ. After removal of 2 bases from V and 7 bases from J, the junction contained 5 bases not matched to a gene. The CDR3 runs to 13 residues. The CDR3 loop is CASSLTSGGEQYF. DNA for the CDR3: TGCGCCAGCAGCTTAACTAGCGGAGGGGAGCAGTACTTC.

This clonotype has just a few counts. V is TRBV19 and J is TRBJ2-1, with 13 nucleotides matching TRBD2. The germline CDR1 and CDR2 sequences are LNHDA and SQIVND (reference sequence). There are 15 residues in the CDR3. Trimming removed 5 bases from V and 7 bases from J; junction bases left unmatched: 5. CDR3 DNA: TGTGCCAGTAGTTTACTAGCGGGAGGGAAAAATGAGCAGTTCTTC. Its protein product is CASSLLAGGKNEQFF. Filled out from reference TRBV19 and TRBJ2-1, the complete variable domain reads DGGITQSPKYLFRKEGQNVTLSCEQNLNHDAMYWYRQDPGQGLRLIYYSQIVNDFQKGDIAEGYSVSREKKESFPLTVTSAQKNPTAFYLCASSLLAGGKNEQFFGPGTRLTVL.

The chain joins TRBV4-3 to TRBJ2-7, with D uncertain. Germline-derived CDR1 and CDR2 are LGHNA and YSLEER. The CDR3 covers 12 residues. The ends were cut back, 3 bases at V and 7 bases at J, with 10 bases in the middle. The CDR3 sequence: CASSHLGREQYF. The CDR3 nucleotides read TGCGCCAGCAGCCACTTAGGCAGGGAGCAGTACTTC.